The rows below give T cell receptor beta chains drawn from one sample of a study of T cells in Graves' hyperthyroidism and ophthalmopathy. TCRdb reprocessed the multiplex PCR reads via MiXCR and lists one record per CDR3 protein. The sample contains 450,000 to 700,000 distinct CDR3 sequences, 35% to 55% of which appear only once. Sequencing was carried out using peripheral blood or thyroid tissue (not recorded which). The receptors derive from a woman younger than 35 with Graves' hyperthyroidism. CDR3s leave out the opening cysteine and the closing phenylalanine or tryptophan.

CDR3aa | v_gene
AAPSDPYEQY | TRBV2
ASSFGQGGNQPQH | TRBV11-2
ASSRGPNYGYT | TRBV27
ASSFLAGETQY | TRBV13
ASNRVNTGTGTNGYT | TRBV12-3/TRBV12-4
SVETSGRSYEQY | TRBV29-1
SANPRGTMNTEAF | TRBV20-1
SVDRAGVYNEQY | TRBV29-1
SVDGDRGNQPQH | TRBV29-1
ASSKDSGLLLIDTQY | TRBV6-1
ASSLVGTMLGANVLT | TRBV7-9
ASSETTGPQH | TRBV10-1